Below are 21 T cell receptor beta chains sequenced from a single sample in a study of T cells in Graves' hyperthyroidism and ophthalmopathy. Researchers amplified the TCR beta CDR3 regions from RNA transcripts. Primed by the HTBI set, a first-round RT-PCR was run on the TCR CDR3. A single record per CDR3 protein comes from TCRdb applying MiXCR to the multiplex PCR reads. The data show 450,000 to 650,000 distinct CDR3 sequences, more than 13% seen once. Sequenced sample: blood. The receptors derive from a young woman with Graves' ophthalmopathy.

V usage is TRBV6-6 and J usage is TRBJ2-2; tentative D call: TRBD1 (5 bases). Trimming cost V 2 bases and J 7 bases, with 8 bases left between them. Germline CDR1 reads MNHNY; CDR2 reads SVGAGI (reference sequence). This CDR3 comprises 13 residues. CDR3 residues: CASSYGASGELFF. As DNA, the CDR3 is TGTGCCAGCAGTTACGGGGCTAGCGGGGAGCTGTTTTTT.

A few counts support this clonotype. This rearrangement joins TRBV27 to TRBJ1-5; 7 bases are shared with TRBD1. Germline trimming cut 5 bases from V and 5 bases from J; bases unmatched to any gene: 6. The length of the CDR3 is 14 residues. CDR1 and CDR2 (germline): MNHEY, SMNVEV (reference sequence). CDR3 in amino acids: CASSPYTGDQPQHF. The CDR3 DNA is TGTGCCAGCAGTCCGTATACAGGGGATCAGCCCCAGCATTTT.

This clonotype was picked up many times. The chain employs TRBV11-2 and TRBJ2-1; D is perhaps TRBD2 (6 bases). The CDR3 loop spans 17 amino acids. Deletions cut 1 base from V and 0 bases from J, with 13 bases between. Germline assignment: CDR1 SGHAT and CDR2 FQNNGV. CDR3 bases: TGTGCCAGCAGCTTAGTAACTAGCCTTAGCTCCTACAATGAGCAGTTCTTC. Its protein is CASSLVTSLSSYNEQFF.

The chain uses TRBV24-1 and TRBJ1-5; D gene ambiguous. This CDR3 is built from 13 residues. Deletions cut 2 bases from V and 15 bases from J, with 16 bases between. Germline V gene lookup returns CDR1 KGHDR and CDR2 SFDVKD. The CDR3 here is CATSDSSGPFRHF. In DNA form, the CDR3 reads TGTGCCACCAGTGATTCTTCCGGACCATTCAGGCATTTT.

The rearrangement joins TRBV5-5 to TRBJ2-6, with unresolved D. In germline, CDR1 is SGHKS, CDR2 YYEKEE (reference sequence). The CDR3 sequence is 15 residues long. With 4 bases removed from V and 2 bases from J, the gap between germline ends came to 10 bases. The CDR3 DNA follows: TGTGCCAGCAGCCCTCGAGGTACTGGGGCCAACGTCCTGACTTTC. Translation: CASSPRGTGANVLTF.

This clonotype has just a few counts. V usage is TRBV4-3 and J usage is TRBJ2-1; no reliable D call. Per germline, CDR1 LGHNA and CDR2 YSLEER. The CDR3 totals 14 residues. The V and J ends lost 0 bases and 6 bases respectively, with 9 bases between them. The CDR3 loop is CASSQDIEINEQFF. For the CDR3, the DNA is TGCGCCAGCAGCCAAGATATAGAGATCAATGAGCAGTTCTTC.

The chain joins TRBV25-1 to TRBJ2-3, with D possibly called TRBD1 or TRBD2 (5 bases each). The CDR3 length is 15 residues. Trimming stripped 3 bases from V and 5 bases from J, with 15 bases between. CDR1 MGHDK and CDR2 SYGVNS come from the germline V gene. DNA of the CDR3: TGTGCCAGCAGTGATGGGGGTGGGGAGAGAGATACGCAGTATTTT. It translates to CASSDGGGERDTQYF.

The rearrangement uses TRBV15 and TRBJ1-2, with TRBD1 matching 9 bases. V lost 4 bases, J lost 8 bases, and 5 bases stayed unmatched. The CDR3 contains 13 residues. Per the germline V gene, CDR1 is LNHNV and CDR2 is YYDKDF (reference sequence). The CDR3 DNA is TGTGCCACCAGCAAAAGGACAGGGGAAGGCTACACCTTC. This translates into CATSKRTGEGYTF.

This clonotype was seen at least ten times. The genes are TRBV11-1 and TRBJ2-1; 11 bases match TRBD2. Trimming at V came to 3 bases and at J to 2 bases, leaving 6 bases not matched to a gene. CDR1 SGHAT and CDR2 FQDESV come from the germline V gene (reference sequence). CDR3 length: 17 residues. The CDR3 loop is CASSFRLAGGPYNEQFF. DNA of the CDR3: TGTGCCAGCAGCTTCAGGTTAGCGGGAGGGCCCTACAATGAGCAGTTCTTC.

This clonotype was recorded many times. The chain combines TRBV7-2 with TRBJ2-3; 7 positions match TRBD2. The CDR3 extends over 18 amino acids. J was trimmed by 4 bases and V by 5 bases; bases with no gene match: 18. Germline values: CDR1 SGHTA, CDR2 FQGNSA. CDR3 sequence: CASSRWGGALGYADTQYF. Written as DNA, the CDR3 is TGTGCCAGCAGCCGTTGGGGGGGAGCGTTGGGCTACGCAGATACGCAGTATTTT. Based on the CDR3 plus reference TRBV7-2 and TRBJ2-3, the full variable domain is GAGVSQSPSNKVTEKGKDVELRCDPISGHTALYWYRQSLGQGLEFLIYFQGNSAPDKSGLPSDRFSAERTGGSVSTLTIQRTQQEDSAVYLCASSRWGGALGYADTQYFGPGTRLTVL.

The J gene is TRBJ2-1, the V gene TRBV9; 7 nucleotides align to TRBD2. The DNA end lines up better with TRBJ2-7; the J call may be wrong. The CDR3 length is 15 residues. Germline assignment: CDR1 SGDLS and CDR2 YYNGEE. The CDR3 bases are TGTGCCAGCAGCGTCGGGCTAGCGGCCTACAATGAGCAGTACTTC. As protein: CASSVGLAAYNEQYF.

A remark on this clonotype: At one of its ends the junction is not consistent with the germline gene, which may arise from a read error. The chain recombines TRBV5-6 with TRBJ2-7, with a weak D call TRBD1 (8 bases). Germline V lookup: CDR1 SGHDT, CDR2 YYEEEE. CDR3 length: 13 residues. In DNA form, the CDR3 reads TGTGCCAGCAGCCAACAGGGGGACTACAAGCAGTACTTC. It is translated as CASSQQGDYKQYF.

This clonotype was observed many times. The chain couples TRBV28 to TRBJ2-3; TRBD2 agrees at 7 bases. The germline CDR1 and CDR2 sequences are MDHEN and SYDVKM. Trimming took 7 bases from V and 0 from J; bases not matched to a gene: 7. The CDR3 spans 15 residues. CDR3 nucleotides: TGTGCCAGCAACCCCTTGCGGGGGAGCACAGATACGCAGTATTTT. Translating it yields CASNPLRGSTDTQYF.

The J gene is TRBJ2-7, the V gene TRBV29-1, with D maybe TRBD2 (5 bases). This CDR3 spans 13 amino acids. In germline, CDR1 is SQVTM, CDR2 ANQGSEA. The V gene lost 6 bases and the J gene lost 1 base, with 13 bases spanning the gap. The CDR3 is CSVLVPGSYEQYF. CDR3 in DNA: TGCAGCGTCCTAGTCCCGGGGTCCTACGAGCAGTACTTC.

This clonotype was found many times. V gene TRBV2 combines with J gene TRBJ2-5; no firm D call. Per germline, CDR1 SNHLY and CDR2 FYNNEI. The length of the CDR3 is 13 residues. V was shortened by 4 bases and J by 6 bases, with 12 bases between the two germline ends. The CDR3, as DNA: TGTGCCAGCAGTGTCACAACCAAAAAGACCCAGTACTTC. Protein sequence: CASSVTTKKTQYF.

This clonotype has more than one count but fewer than ten. The V and J genes are TRBV6-1 and TRBJ2-7, with a tentative D call TRBD2 (6 bases). Germline V gives CDR1 MNHNS, CDR2 SASEGT. This CDR3 is built from 19 residues. The V end lost 8 bases, the J end lost 1 base, and 30 bases lay between the germline ends. This CDR3 reads CASSPSPRDIWDFSYEQYF. The CDR3 DNA reads as TGTGCCAGCTCACCTAGCCCGCGCGACATCTGGGACTTTTCCTACGAGCAGTACTTC.

This clonotype was seen repeatedly, ten times or more. The V and J genes are TRBV2 and TRBJ1-3; 7 positions agree with TRBD1. The CDR3 runs to 16 residues. Trimming cost V 5 bases and J 0 bases; bases outside gene matches: 7. Germline CDR1 reads SNHLY; CDR2 reads FYNNEI. CDR3 DNA: TGTGCCAGCAGTCGGGACAGTATGAACTCTGGAAACACCATATATTTT. This translates into CASSRDSMNSGNTIYF.

This clonotype was recorded at least ten times. The chain employs TRBV7-3 and TRBJ2-1, with 10 bases fitting TRBD2. The J segment lost 2 bases and the V segment lost 6 bases, leaving 4 bases of the junction unmatched. Germline assignment: CDR1 SGHTA and CDR2 FQGTGA. The CDR3 runs 15 residues. In nucleotides, the CDR3 is TGTGCCAGCAGTACCGGGACTAGCGCCTACAATGAGCAGTTCTTC. Residues: CASSTGTSAYNEQFF.

This clonotype was counted ten times or more. The rearrangement uses TRBV12-3 or TRBV12-4 and TRBJ1-1, with a tentative D call TRBD1 (6 bases). V was cut by 4 bases and J by 5 bases, with 11 bases left in between. This CDR3 spans 13 amino acids. CDR3: CASSWGPGTEAFF. CDR3 DNA sequence: TGTGCCAGCAGTTGGGGGCCTGGGACTGAAGCTTTCTTT.

The sample holds a few counts of this clonotype. A much larger clone is a single base away; this may be a read error. This chain links TRBV7-9 with TRBJ1-1; D not certain. V was trimmed by 3 bases and J by 1 base, leaving 6 bases between them. This CDR3 comprises 13 residues. Germline V CDR1 and CDR2: SEHNR, FQNEAQ (reference sequence). The CDR3 protein is CASSFEQNTEAFF. In DNA form, the CDR3 reads TGTGCCAGCAGCTTCGAACAGAACACTGAAGCTTTCTTT.

This clonotype appeared many times. The V gene is TRBV3-1, the J gene TRBJ1-2, with D possibly TRBD1 on 5 matching bases. The V gene's germline CDR1 is LGHDT and CDR2 YNNKEL (reference sequence). There are 13 residues in the CDR3. Trimming took 7 bases from V and 4 from J, leaving 13 bases between them. The CDR3 spells CASTPGFLYGYTF. CDR3 DNA: TGTGCCAGCACCCCAGGGTTCCTCTATGGCTACACCTTC. Variable domain in full (rest from reference TRBV3-1 and TRBJ1-2): DTAVSQTPKYLVTQMGNDKSIKCEQNLGHDTMYWYKQDSKKFLKIMFSYNNKELIINETVPNRFSPKSPDKAHLNLHINSLELGDSAVYFCASTPGFLYGYTFGSGTRLTVV.